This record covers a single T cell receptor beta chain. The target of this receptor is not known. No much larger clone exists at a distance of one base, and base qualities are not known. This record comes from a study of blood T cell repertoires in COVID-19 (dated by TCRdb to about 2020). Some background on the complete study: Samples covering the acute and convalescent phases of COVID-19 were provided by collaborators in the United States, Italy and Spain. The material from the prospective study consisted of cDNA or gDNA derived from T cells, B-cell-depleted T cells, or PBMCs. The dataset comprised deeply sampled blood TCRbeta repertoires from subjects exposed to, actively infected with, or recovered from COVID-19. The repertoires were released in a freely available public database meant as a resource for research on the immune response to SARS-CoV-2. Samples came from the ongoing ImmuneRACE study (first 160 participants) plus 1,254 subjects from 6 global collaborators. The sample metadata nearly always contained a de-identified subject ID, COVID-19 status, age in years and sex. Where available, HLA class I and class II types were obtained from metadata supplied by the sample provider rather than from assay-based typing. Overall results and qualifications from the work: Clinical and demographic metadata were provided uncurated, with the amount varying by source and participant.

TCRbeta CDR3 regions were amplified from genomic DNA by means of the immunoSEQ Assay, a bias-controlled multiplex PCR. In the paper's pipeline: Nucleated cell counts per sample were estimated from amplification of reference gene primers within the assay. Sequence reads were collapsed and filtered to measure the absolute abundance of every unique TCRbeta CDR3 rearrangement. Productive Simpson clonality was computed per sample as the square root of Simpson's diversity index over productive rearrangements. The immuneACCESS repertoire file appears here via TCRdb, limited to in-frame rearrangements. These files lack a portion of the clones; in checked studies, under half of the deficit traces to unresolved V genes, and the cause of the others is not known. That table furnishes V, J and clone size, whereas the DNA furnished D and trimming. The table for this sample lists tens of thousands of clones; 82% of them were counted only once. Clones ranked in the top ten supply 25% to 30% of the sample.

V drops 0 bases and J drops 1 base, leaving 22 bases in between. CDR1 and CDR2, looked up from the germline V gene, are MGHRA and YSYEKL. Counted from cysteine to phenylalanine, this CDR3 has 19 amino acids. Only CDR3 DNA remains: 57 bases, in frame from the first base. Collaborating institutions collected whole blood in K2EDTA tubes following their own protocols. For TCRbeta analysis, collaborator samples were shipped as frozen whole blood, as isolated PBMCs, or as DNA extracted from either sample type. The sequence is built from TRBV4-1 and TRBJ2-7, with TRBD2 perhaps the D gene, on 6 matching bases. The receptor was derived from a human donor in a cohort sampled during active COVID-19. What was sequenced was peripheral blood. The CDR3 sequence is CASSQDGGTFGYRSYEQYF. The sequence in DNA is TGCGCCAGCAGCCAAGATGGGGGGACGTTCGGGTATAGGTCCTACGAGCAGTACTTC.